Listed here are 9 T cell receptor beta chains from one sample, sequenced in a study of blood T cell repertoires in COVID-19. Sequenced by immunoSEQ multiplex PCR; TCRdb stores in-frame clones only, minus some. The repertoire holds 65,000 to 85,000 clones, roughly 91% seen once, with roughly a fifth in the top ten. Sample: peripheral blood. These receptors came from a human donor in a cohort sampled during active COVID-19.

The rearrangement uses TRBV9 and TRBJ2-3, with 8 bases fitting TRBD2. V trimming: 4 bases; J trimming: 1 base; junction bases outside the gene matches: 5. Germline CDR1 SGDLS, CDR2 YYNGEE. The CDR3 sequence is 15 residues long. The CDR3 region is CASSLRLARTDTQYF. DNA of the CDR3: TGTGCCAGCAGCTTGCGACTAGCGCGCACAGATACGCAGTATTTT.

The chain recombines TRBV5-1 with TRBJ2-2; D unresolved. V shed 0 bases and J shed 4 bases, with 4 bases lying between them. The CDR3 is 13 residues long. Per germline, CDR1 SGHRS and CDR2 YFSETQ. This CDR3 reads CASSLDSTGELFF. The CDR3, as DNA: TGCGCCAGCAGCTTGGACTCCACCGGGGAGCTGTTTTTT. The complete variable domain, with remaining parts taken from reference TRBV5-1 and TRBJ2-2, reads KAGVTQTPRYLIKTRGQQVTLSCSPISGHRSVSWYQQTPGQGLQFLFEYFSETQRNKGNFPGRFSGRQFSNSRSEMNVSTLELGDSALYLCASSLDSTGELFFGEGSRLTVL.

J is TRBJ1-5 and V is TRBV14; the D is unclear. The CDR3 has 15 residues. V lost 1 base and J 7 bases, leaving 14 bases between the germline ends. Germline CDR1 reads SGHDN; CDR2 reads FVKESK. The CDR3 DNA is TGTGCCAGCAGCCAAGGAGGGAGAGGATACCAGCCCCAGCATTTT. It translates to CASSQGGRGYQPQHF.

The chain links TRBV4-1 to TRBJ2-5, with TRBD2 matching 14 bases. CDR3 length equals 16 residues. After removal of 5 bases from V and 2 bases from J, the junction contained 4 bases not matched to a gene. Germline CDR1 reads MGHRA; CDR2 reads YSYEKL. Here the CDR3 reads CASSIGTSGGQETQYF. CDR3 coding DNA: TGCGCCAGCAGCATCGGGACTAGCGGGGGTCAAGAGACCCAGTACTTC.

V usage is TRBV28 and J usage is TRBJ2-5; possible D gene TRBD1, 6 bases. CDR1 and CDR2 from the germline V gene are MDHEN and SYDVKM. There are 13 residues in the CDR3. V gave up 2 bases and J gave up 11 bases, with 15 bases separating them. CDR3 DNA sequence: TGTGCCAGCAGTTTAAGTGGGGGCCGGGCACAGTACTTC. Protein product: CASSLSGGRAQYF.

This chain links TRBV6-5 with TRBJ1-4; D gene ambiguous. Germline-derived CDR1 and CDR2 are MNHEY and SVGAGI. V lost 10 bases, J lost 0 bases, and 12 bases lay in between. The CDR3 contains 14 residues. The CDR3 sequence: CATSEIATNEKLFF. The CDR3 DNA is TGTGCCACCTCGGAGATTGCAACTAATGAAAAACTGTTTTTT.

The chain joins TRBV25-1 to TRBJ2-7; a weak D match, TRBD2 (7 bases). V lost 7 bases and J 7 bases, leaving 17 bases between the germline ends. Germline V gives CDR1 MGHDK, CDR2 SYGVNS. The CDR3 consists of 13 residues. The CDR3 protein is CASTKGGSEEQYF. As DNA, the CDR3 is TGTGCCAGCACCAAGGGGGGGTCTGAAGAGCAGTACTTC.

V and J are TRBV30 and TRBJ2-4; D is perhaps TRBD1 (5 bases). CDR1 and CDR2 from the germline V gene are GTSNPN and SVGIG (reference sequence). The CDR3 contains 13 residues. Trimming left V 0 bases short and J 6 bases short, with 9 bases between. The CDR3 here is CAWSVRQGNIQYF. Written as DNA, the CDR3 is TGTGCCTGGAGTGTACGTCAGGGAAACATTCAGTACTTC.

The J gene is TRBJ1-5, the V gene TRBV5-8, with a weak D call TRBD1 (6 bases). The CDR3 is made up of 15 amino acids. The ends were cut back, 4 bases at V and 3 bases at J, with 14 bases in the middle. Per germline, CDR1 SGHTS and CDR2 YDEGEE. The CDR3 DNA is TGTGCCAGCAGCCGGGACACCTACGCCAATCAGCCCCAGCATTTT. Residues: CASSRDTYANQPQHF.